A selection of T cell receptor beta chains follows, all from one sample in a study of control samples from healthy donors and cancer patients. The assay was immunoSEQ multiplex PCR, and TCRdb's table has in-frame clones only and misses some. The table has around 12,000 clones, 93% seen once. The sequencing input was PBMCs. Receptors originate from a man aged 80 or over with lung cancer. CDR3s include the opening cysteine and the closing phenylalanine or tryptophan. D genes are given only for firm matches. The size of a clone is reported for some rows only, either as once, few or many, or as a class for expanded clones.

V: TRBV20-1
size: -
J: TRBJ1-3
D: -
CDR3: CSAYIGNTIYF
DNA: TGCAGTGCCTATATTGGAAACACCATATATTTT

V: TRBV28
size: -
J: TRBJ1-1
D: -
CDR3: CASSQLNTEAFF
DNA: TGTGCCAGCAGTCAACTGAACACTGAAGCTTTCTTT

V: TRBV6-5
size: -
J: TRBJ1-3
D: -
CDR3: CASSSGISGNTIYF
DNA: TGTGCCAGCAGTTCAGGGATCTCTGGAAACACCATATATTTT

V: TRBV6-5
size: -
J: TRBJ1-5
D: -
CDR3: CASSHSSNQPQHF
DNA: TGTGCCAGCAGCCACAGTAGCAATCAGCCCCAGCATTTT

V: TRBV5-4
size: -
J: TRBJ1-6
D: -
CDR3: CASSLGGTQALHF
DNA: TGTGCCAGCAGCTTGGGGGGGACTCAGGCCCTCCACTTT

V: TRBV10-2
size: -
J: TRBJ1-6
D: -
CDR3: CASSATLYNSPLHF
DNA: TGCGCCAGCAGTGCTACACTTTATAATTCACCCCTCCACTTT

V: TRBV4-1
size: -
J: TRBJ2-2
D: -
CDR3: CASSQPLRGNTGELFF
DNA: TGCGCCAGCAGCCAACCCCTCCGGGGGAATACCGGGGAGCTGTTTTTT

V: TRBV10-2
size: -
J: TRBJ1-2
D: -
CDR3: CASSGRGGYGYTF
DNA: TGCGCCAGCAGTGGCAGGGGCGGCTATGGCTACACCTTC

V: TRBV7-8
size: -
J: TRBJ2-5
D: -
CDR3: CASSTPWVHRPQETQYF
DNA: TGTGCCAGCAGCACCCCATGGGTCCACCGTCCCCAAGAGACCCAGTACTTC

V: TRBV3-1/TRBV3-2
size: -
J: TRBJ1-2
D: TRBD1
CDR3: CASSLTGEYGYTF
DNA: TGTGCCAGCAGTCTCACAGGGGAATATGGCTACACCTTC

V: TRBV2
size: once
J: TRBJ1-4
D: -
CDR3: CASSYGEKLFF
DNA: TGTGCCAGCAGCTACGGGGAAAAACTGTTTTTT

V: TRBV7-9
size: -
J: TRBJ1-1
D: -
CDR3: CASSLGGGGTEAFF
DNA: TGTGCCAGCAGCTTAGGTGGGGGAGGCACTGAAGCTTTCTTT

V: TRBV5-1
size: -
J: TRBJ2-2
D: TRBD1
CDR3: CASRDRGSGELFF
DNA: TGCGCCAGCAGGGACAGGGGTTCCGGGGAGCTGTTTTTT

V: TRBV28
size: -
J: TRBJ1-2
D: TRBD1
CDR3: CASTAGGNYGYTF
DNA: TGTGCCAGCACGGCAGGGGGAAACTATGGCTACACCTTC

V: TRBV7-8
size: -
J: TRBJ1-2
D: -
CDR3: CASSLEGHPYGYTF
DNA: TGTGCCAGCAGCTTAGAGGGACACCCCTATGGCTACACCTTC

V: TRBV10-2
size: once
J: TRBJ1-1
D: -
CDR3: CASSEGSLNTEAFF
DNA: TGCGCCAGCAGTGAGGGCAGCTTGAACACTGAAGCTTTCTTT

V: TRBV6-5
size: -
J: TRBJ2-3
D: TRBD2
CDR3: CASSYWASGYTDTQYF
DNA: TGTGCCAGCAGTTATTGGGCTAGCGGGTACACAGATACGCAGTATTTT

V: TRBV7-9
size: -
J: TRBJ2-5
D: -
CDR3: CASSHSRVRGQETQYF
DNA: TGTGCCAGCAGCCACTCCAGGGTGAGGGGGCAAGAGACCCAGTACTTC

V: TRBV19
size: -
J: TRBJ1-2
D: -
CDR3: CASTGTLANYGYTF
DNA: TGTGCCAGTACCGGAACGCTTGCTAACTATGGCTACACCTTC

V: TRBV20-1
size: -
J: TRBJ1-6
D: -
CDR3: CSARAFNLHF
DNA: TGCAGTGCTAGGGCATTTAACCTCCACTTT

V: TRBV5-1
size: -
J: TRBJ2-2
D: TRBD1
CDR3: CASSASGQGARTGELFF
DNA: TGCGCCAGCAGCGCCTCGGGACAGGGGGCTAGGACCGGGGAGCTGTTTTTT

V: TRBV2
size: -
J: TRBJ1-2
D: -
CDR3: CASSADGLALNYGYTF
DNA: TGTGCCAGCAGTGCTGACGGGCTGGCGCTTAACTATGGCTACACCTTC

V: TRBV11-3
size: -
J: TRBJ1-2
D: -
CDR3: CASSLLTGDGYTF
DNA: TGTGCCAGCAGCTTACTGACCGGGGACGGCTACACCTTC

V: TRBV5-6
size: -
J: TRBJ2-7
D: -
CDR3: CASSPGPDQGTYEQYF
DNA: TGTGCCAGCAGCCCGGGCCCGGACCAGGGGACCTACGAGCAGTACTTC

V: TRBV3-1/TRBV3-2
size: few
J: TRBJ2-7
D: -
CDR3: CASQSGGEIHEQYF
DNA: TGTGCCAGCCAGTCCGGGGGAGAGATCCACGAGCAGTACTTC

V: TRBV7-9
size: -
J: TRBJ1-3
D: -
CDR3: CASSPGGLRAGNTIYF
DNA: TGTGCCAGCAGCCCTGGGGGGTTACGGGCCGGAAACACCATATATTTT

V: TRBV29-1
size: once
J: TRBJ1-3
D: -
CDR3: CSVNRAGGNTIYF
DNA: TGCAGCGTTAACAGGGCCGGAGGAAACACCATATATTTT

V: TRBV5-1
size: -
J: TRBJ1-1
D: -
CDR3: CASSLASSAGLNTEAFF
DNA: TGCGCCAGCAGCTTGGCCTCGTCAGCAGGCCTGAACACTGAAGCTTTCTTT

V: TRBV14
size: -
J: TRBJ1-1
D: -
CDR3: CASSHGVNTEAFF
DNA: TGTGCCAGCAGCCATGGAGTGAACACTGAAGCTTTCTTT

V: TRBV23-1
size: -
J: TRBJ2-5
D: -
CDR3: CATSNRCLRGWETQYF
DNA: TGCGCCACCTCTAACAGGTGCCTTAGAGGGTGGGAGACCCAGTACTTC

V: TRBV15
size: -
J: TRBJ2-3
D: TRBD2
CDR3: CATSRDLAGAQYTQYF
DNA: TGTGCCACCAGCAGAGATTTAGCGGGGGCCCAGTATACGCAGTATTTT

V: TRBV7-3
size: -
J: TRBJ2-2
D: -
CDR3: CASSRKEGGELFF
DNA: TGTGCCAGCAGCCGTAAAGAGGGCGGGGAGCTGTTTTTT

V: TRBV4-3
size: -
J: TRBJ2-5
D: -
CDR3: CASSQGLTGAETQYF
DNA: TGCGCCAGCAGCCAAGGTTTAACGGGGGCAGAGACCCAGTACTTC

V: TRBV2
size: -
J: TRBJ2-2
D: -
CDR3: CASSPGQNTGELFF
DNA: TGTGCCAGCAGTCCGGGACAGAACACCGGGGAGCTGTTTTTT

V: TRBV3-1/TRBV3-2
size: -
J: TRBJ2-2
D: TRBD2
CDR3: CASSRPPGGRANTGELFF
DNA: TGTGCCAGCAGCCGTCCACCGGGGGGGCGAGCAAACACCGGGGAGCTGTTTTTT

V: TRBV7-2
size: -
J: TRBJ1-5
D: -
CDR3: CASSLVEGNQPQHF
DNA: TGTGCCAGCAGCTTAGTTGAGGGGAATCAGCCCCAGCATTTT

V: TRBV5-1
size: -
J: TRBJ2-1
D: TRBD2
CDR3: CASSNGLAGGPEQFF
DNA: TGCGCCAGCAGCAACGGACTAGCGGGGGGGCCAGAGCAGTTCTTC

V: TRBV14
size: -
J: TRBJ1-2
D: -
CDR3: CASSQDLQYGYTF
DNA: TGTGCCAGCAGCCAAGATTTGCAGTATGGCTACACCTTC

V: TRBV7-2
size: -
J: TRBJ1-6
D: -
CDR3: CASSRGVGEPLHF
DNA: TGTGCCAGCAGCAGAGGGGTTGGGGAACCCCTCCACTTT

V: TRBV6-5
size: -
J: TRBJ1-2
D: -
CDR3: CASSYGRGPNYGYTF
DNA: TGTGCCAGCAGTTACGGTCGGGGTCCGAACTATGGCTACACCTTC

V: TRBV28
size: once
J: TRBJ1-2
D: TRBD1
CDR3: CASSLGTAYGYTF
DNA: TGTGCCAGCAGTTTAGGGACAGCCTATGGCTACACCTTC

V: TRBV10-3
size: -
J: TRBJ1-2
D: -
CDR3: CAISDSPYGYTF
DNA: TGTGCCATCAGTGATTCGCCCTATGGCTACACCTTC

V: TRBV5-1
size: -
J: TRBJ1-2
D: -
CDR3: CASSLEAKANYGYTF
DNA: TGCGCCAGCAGCTTGGAAGCGAAAGCTAACTATGGCTACACCTTC

V: TRBV7-3
size: -
J: TRBJ1-2
D: -
CDR3: CASSYREGYGYTF
DNA: TGTGCCAGCAGTTACAGGGAGGGCTATGGCTACACCTTC

V: TRBV12-3/TRBV12-4
size: -
J: TRBJ1-5
D: -
CDR3: CASSFSNQPQHF
DNA: TGTGCCAGCAGTTTCAGCAATCAGCCCCAGCATTTT

V: TRBV6-2/TRBV6-3
size: -
J: TRBJ1-1
D: TRBD1
CDR3: CASSQRQGVTEAFF
DNA: TGTGCCAGCAGCCAACGACAGGGAGTGACTGAAGCTTTCTTT

V: TRBV11-2
size: -
J: TRBJ2-1
D: -
CDR3: CASSLGWISSEQFF
DNA: TGTGCCAGCAGCTTAGGATGGATCTCGAGTGAGCAGTTCTTC

V: TRBV29-1
size: -
J: TRBJ1-1
D: -
CDR3: CSAHGGENTEAFF
DNA: TGCAGCGCCCACGGGGGGGAGAACACTGAAGCTTTCTTT

V: TRBV5-6
size: once
J: TRBJ1-2
D: TRBD1
CDR3: CASSGRTGANYGYTF
DNA: TGTGCCAGCAGCGGTCGGACAGGGGCTAACTATGGCTACACCTTC

V: TRBV3-1/TRBV3-2
size: few
J: TRBJ1-1
D: -
CDR3: CASSPTVNTEAFF
DNA: TGTGCCAGCAGCCCGACAGTGAACACTGAAGCTTTCTTT

V: TRBV7-9
size: -
J: TRBJ2-1
D: -
CDR3: CASSLSGGPYNEQFF
DNA: TGTGCCAGCAGCCTGTCCGGGGGGCCTTACAATGAGCAGTTCTTC

V: TRBV18
size: -
J: TRBJ2-2
D: -
CDR3: CASSPPSGNTGELFF
DNA: TGTGCCAGCTCACCGCCAAGCGGGAACACCGGGGAGCTGTTTTTT

V: TRBV5-4
size: -
J: TRBJ1-2
D: -
CDR3: CASRSGTEERGYTF
DNA: TGTGCCAGCAGGTCTGGGACGGAGGAACGTGGCTACACCTTC

V: TRBV19
size: -
J: TRBJ2-2
D: TRBD2
CDR3: CASMSPWGSGGAGGELFF
DNA: TGTGCCAGTATGAGTCCGTGGGGTAGCGGGGGGGCCGGCGGGGAGCTGTTTTTT

V: TRBV10-2
size: -
J: TRBJ1-5
D: -
CDR3: CASRDHDGQPQHF
DNA: TGCGCCAGCAGGGATCATGACGGGCAGCCCCAGCATTTT